This T cell receptor (beta chain) was found in a study of cytomegalovirus exposure and HLA in healthy donors. With regard to this clone: At one end, the junction sequence differs from germline, possibly due to a read error.

The CDR3 contains 13 residues. Germline V lookup: CDR1 KGHSH, CDR2 LQKENI. The PCR employed 60 Vbeta primers together with 13 Jbeta primers. This table comes from immunoSEQ multiplex PCR, and its TCRdb copy is limited to in-frame clones, with some not included. The repertoire holds roughly 200,000 clones, with about four fifths as singletons. Sequencing was done on a sample of PBMCs. The rearrangement links TRBV18 to TRBJ1-1; 7 bases are a match to TRBD1. The sequence was collected from a female donor in good health and CMV-seronegative. The CDR3 sequence: CASSPPNTGDLKF. The DNA of the CDR3 is TGTGCCAGCTCACCGCCGAATACAGGGGACCTTAAGTTT. The entire variable domain, with the rest obtained from reference TRBV18 and TRBJ1-1, is as follows: NAGVMQNPRHLVRRRGQEARLRCSPMKGHSHVYWYRQLPEEGLKFMVYLQKENIIDESGMPKERFSAEFPKEGPSILRIQQVVRGDSAAYFCASSPPNTGDLKFGQGTRLTVV.